These T cell receptor beta chains were read from a single sample in a study of T cells of healthy individuals. TCRdb reprocessed the 5' RACE reads via MiXCR and lists one record per CDR3 protein. Here the sample spans tens of thousands of distinct CDR3 sequences, 15% to 20% being singletons. These receptors all stem from a human donor in good health. Both conserved end residues are part of each CDR3. D genes are given only for firm matches. Expanded clones are given a class, and other clones once, few, many or no size at all.

CDR3: CASSPPSSGGTDTQYF; DNA: TGTGCCAGCTCACCACCCTCTAGCGGGGGCACAGATACGCAGTATTTT; J: TRBJ2-3; size: many; V: TRBV18; D: TRBD2
CDR3: CASSWPGSDTQYF; DNA: TGTGCCAGCAGCTGGCCGGGTTCCGATACGCAGTATTTT; J: TRBJ2-3; size: many; V: TRBV5-5; D: .
CDR3: CASSVGVTSGGVMEQFF; DNA: TGTGCCAGCAGCGTAGGCGTCACTAGCGGGGGGGTAATGGAGCAGTTCTTC; J: TRBJ2-1; size: .; V: TRBV9; D: TRBD2
CDR3: CATSRDMVGYGELFF; DNA: TGTGCCACCAGCAGAGATATGGTGGGCTACGGGGAGCTGTTTTTT; J: TRBJ2-2; size: .; V: TRBV15; D: .
CDR3: CASSFLTVGHYNEQFF; DNA: TGTGCCAGCAGTTTCCTAACAGTAGGACACTACAATGAGCAGTTCTTC; J: TRBJ2-1; size: many; V: TRBV27; D: .
CDR3: CASRTTPPSYEQYF; DNA: TGCGCCAGCAGGACGACACCGCCAAGCTACGAGCAGTACTTC; J: TRBJ2-7; size: few; V: TRBV5-1; D: .
CDR3: CASSVGTGGTDTQYF; DNA: TGTGCCAGCAGCGTAGGTACCGGCGGCACAGATACGCAGTATTTT; J: TRBJ2-3; size: .; V: TRBV9; D: .
CDR3: CASSLRNEQFF; DNA: TGTGCCAGCAGTTTAAGGAATGAGCAGTTCTTC; J: TRBJ2-1; size: many; V: TRBV28; D: .
CDR3: CASSISGQGSTGELFF; DNA: TGCGCCAGCAGTATTTCAGGACAGGGGAGCACCGGGGAGCTGTTTTTT; J: TRBJ2-2; size: many; V: TRBV5-1; D: TRBD1
CDR3: CASSLGGATEAFF; DNA: TGCGCCAGCAGCTTAGGTGGGGCGACTGAAGCTTTCTTT; J: TRBJ1-1; size: many; V: TRBV5-1; D: .
CDR3: CASRAGGADTQYF; DNA: TGCGCCAGCAGAGCGGGAGGGGCAGATACGCAGTATTTT; J: TRBJ2-3; size: few; V: TRBV10-2; D: TRBD2
CDR3: CASSVLGTGTQETQYF; DNA: TGTGCCAGCAGCGTTCTTGGGACAGGGACACAAGAGACCCAGTACTTC; J: TRBJ2-5; size: many; V: TRBV7-9; D: TRBD1
CDR3: CASSSWDEQYF; DNA: TGTGCCAGCAGCTCTTGGGACGAGCAGTACTTC; J: TRBJ2-7; size: few; V: TRBV7-9; D: .
CDR3: CSARLAGARAETQYF; DNA: TGCAGTGCCCGACTAGCGGGAGCTCGTGCGGAGACCCAGTACTTC; J: TRBJ2-5; size: few; V: TRBV20-1; D: TRBD2
CDR3: CASSPGQKETQYF; DNA: TGTGCCAGCAGTCCGGGACAGAAAGAGACCCAGTACTTC; J: TRBJ2-5; size: .; V: TRBV12-3/TRBV12-4; D: TRBD1
CDR3: CASSVESLAGGSTDTQYF; DNA: TGTGCCAGCAGCGTAGAGAGTCTAGCGGGGGGCAGCACAGATACGCAGTATTTT; J: TRBJ2-3; size: many; V: TRBV9; D: TRBD2
CDR3: CASSPTTSGGTDTQYF; DNA: TGTGCCAGCAGTCCCACGACGAGCGGAGGCACAGATACGCAGTATTTT; J: TRBJ2-3; size: many; V: TRBV12-3/TRBV12-4; D: .
CDR3: CASGPTPQISRHTEAFF; DNA: TGTGCTAGTGGTCCCACCCCACAAATTTCACGGCACACTGAAGCTTTCTTT; J: TRBJ1-1; size: many; V: TRBV12-5; D: .
CDR3: CASSSKGTGEFGYTF; DNA: TGCGCCAGCAGCTCTAAAGGGACAGGGGAATTCGGCTACACCTTC; J: TRBJ1-2; size: few; V: TRBV5-1; D: TRBD1
CDR3: CASNPTGSRSPLHF; DNA: TGTGCCTCGAACCCGACAGGGTCTAGGTCACCCCTCCACTTT; J: TRBJ1-6; size: .; V: TRBV30; D: TRBD1
CDR3: CASSLELAGYNEQFF; DNA: TGTGCCAGCAGCTTAGAACTAGCGGGCTACAATGAGCAGTTCTTC; J: TRBJ2-1; size: .; V: TRBV7-2; D: TRBD2
CDR3: CASSQDLVTPLHF; DNA: TGTGCCAGCAGCCAAGATTTGGTCACACCCCTCCACTTT; J: TRBJ1-6; size: many; V: TRBV3-1; D: .
CDR3: CSVGQGINEQFF; DNA: TGCAGCGTTGGGCAGGGGATCAATGAGCAGTTCTTC; J: TRBJ2-1; size: many; V: TRBV29-1; D: .
CDR3: CASRGQENTEAFF; DNA: TGTGCCAGCAGGGGACAGGAGAACACTGAAGCTTTCTTT; J: TRBJ1-1; size: .; V: TRBV27; D: TRBD1
CDR3: CASSSIGGGGGYTF; DNA: TGTGCCAGCAGTTCGATCGGGGGCGGCGGTGGCTACACCTTC; J: TRBJ1-2; size: once; V: TRBV27; D: .
CDR3: CASSFTGQGFKTF; DNA: TGTGCCAGCAGTTTTACAGGGCAGGGATTCAAAACCTTC; J: TRBJ1-2; size: once; V: TRBV6-5; D: .
CDR3: CSIRTKNTEAFF; DNA: TGCAGCATACGAACAAAGAACACTGAAGCTTTCTTT; J: TRBJ1-1; size: many; V: TRBV29-1; D: .
CDR3: CASNPGVSNQPQHF; DNA: TGTGCCAGCAACCCAGGGGTCAGCAATCAGCCCCAGCATTTT; J: TRBJ1-5; size: .; V: TRBV28; D: .
CDR3: CASSKGQGADEQFF; DNA: TGTGCCAGCAGCAAGGGACAGGGGGCCGATGAGCAGTTCTTC; J: TRBJ2-1; size: many; V: TRBV21-1; D: .
CDR3: CASSLGGTHLGDEQFF; DNA: TGTGCCAGCAGTTTAGGGGGGACTCATCTGGGCGATGAGCAGTTCTTC; J: TRBJ2-1; size: .; V: TRBV28; D: .
CDR3: CASSLGYPYNEKLFF; DNA: TGCGCCAGCAGCTTGGGGTATCCCTATAATGAAAAACTGTTTTTT; J: TRBJ1-4; size: .; V: TRBV5-1; D: .
CDR3: CASSQEGPTDTQYF; DNA: TGTGCCAGCAGCCAAGAAGGGCCCACAGATACGCAGTATTTT; J: TRBJ2-3; size: .; V: TRBV5-5; D: .
CDR3: CASSRGLAGGPADTQYF; DNA: TGTGCCAGCAGCCGGGGACTAGCGGGAGGGCCTGCAGATACGCAGTATTTT; J: TRBJ2-3; size: many; V: TRBV7-3; D: TRBD2